This entry is about one T cell receptor beta chain. The antigen is unknown. This entry belongs to a study of response to subunit inactivated influenza vaccine. Study-wide findings and caveats: Few additional T cells are recruited per seasonal influenza vaccination, authors suggested.

Each CDR3 protein is one row after TCRdb ran MiXCR on the RT-PCR reads. The table lists 600,000 to 700,000 distinct CDR3 sequences, 13% to 15% of them singletons. The CDR3 consists of 15 residues. Trimming removed 4 bases from V and 1 base from J; junction bases left unmatched: 5. The germline CDR1 and CDR2 sequences are SGHRS and YFSETQ. The rearrangement joins TRBV5-1 to TRBJ1-2, with TRBD1 identical over 9 bases. The source material was PBMCs from blood, sampled 14 to 15 days before vaccination. The sequence was collected from a man aged 50-60 years who received an inactivated influenza vaccine. CDR3 DNA: TGCGCCAGCAGCGCCGGACAGGGGAATAACTATGGCTACACCTTC. It encodes CASSAGQGNNYGYTF. Drawing the rest from reference TRBV5-1 and TRBJ1-2, the complete variable domain is KAGVTQTPRYLIKTRGQQVTLSCSPISGHRSVSWYQQTPGQGLQFLFEYFSETQRNKGNFPGRFSGRQFSNSRSEMNVSTLELGDSALYLCASSAGQGNNYGYTFGSGTRLTVV.